This TCR beta chain was identified in a study of molecular identifiers for immune sequencing clone quantification. This clonotype has at least ten counts. Its antigen is unknown. Library preparation followed earlier protocols using designated TCR primers. Each CDR3 protein is one row after TCRdb ran MiXCR on the PCR reads. The sample yields around 480,000 distinct CDR3 sequences, roughly 26% seen once. Overall study findings and caveats: Jurkat TCR RNA spiked in from one cell reportedly remained identifiable amid roughly 940,000 naive cells.

Naive CD8 T cells were picked out by sorting for CD8+CD4-CCR7+CD45RA+. CDR1 is DFQATT, CDR2 SNEGSKA, per germline (reference sequence). The CDR3 is 16 residues long. V shed 6 bases and J shed 5 bases, with 25 bases lying between them. The source is a human donor in good health. Some libraries in this study had Jurkat cell RNA spiked in. This chain joins TRBV20-1 and TRBJ1-1; the D is unclear. The sample consisted of naive CD8+ T cells from blood, with Jurkat cell RNA spiked in. Described subset: FACS-sorted CD8+CD4-CCR7+CD45RA+ naive T cells. CDR3 nucleotide sequence: TGCAGTGCCCGCTACAAACCGGGCCCCCTGAGAACTGAAGCTTTCTTT. Protein sequence: CSARYKPGPLRTEAFF.